This TCR beta chain was obtained from a study of T cell responses to AZD1222 COVID-19 vaccine. Study-level background: Pooled samples include second doses given at about 4 or 12 weeks. Whole-study results and caveats: Once two AZD1222 doses were given, Spike-specific TCR breadth and depth went up.

Germline lookup yields CDR1 GTSNPN and CDR2 SVGIG (reference sequence). This CDR3 contains 13 residues. Trimming cost V 1 base and J 3 bases, with 8 bases left between them. Comments on this clone: The target antigen is unknown.

Some clones are missing from TCRdb's copy, which holds only in-frame ones; the method was immunoSEQ multiplex PCR. The data hold some 200,000 clones, with over 80% observed a single time. This TCR was sampled from an adult in good health. The material was peripheral blood, obtained on day 0 of AZD1222 vaccination. J is TRBJ2-3 and V is TRBV30; TRBD1 is a possible D gene (6 bases). The CDR3 coding sequence is TGTGCCTGGAGTGGGACAGTTACAGATACGCAGTATTTT. Residues: CAWSGTVTDTQYF.